The 5 T cell receptor beta chains below all came from one sample that was sequenced in a study of blood T cells in healthy people across ages. The authors ran a second PCR of about 6 to 11 cycles using a sample-barcoded 5' primer and a J-beta primer mix. TCRdb reprocessed the 5' RACE reads with MiXCR, giving one entry per CDR3 protein. The table shows more than 900,000 distinct CDR3 sequences, with about 28% occurring only once. This sample also belongs to another study, concerning T cells of mothers and their children.

Sequenced input: blood. The receptor source for this set is a middle-aged woman in good health.

A few counts support this clonotype. The chain employs TRBV12-3 or TRBV12-4 and TRBJ1-1; D not certain. Trimming pared 3 bases from V and 0 bases from J, leaving 8 bases between. This CDR3 is built from 14 residues. CDR3 in amino acids: CASSFMELNTEAFF. As DNA, the CDR3 is TGTGCCAGCAGTTTTATGGAACTGAACACTGAAGCTTTCTTT.

This clonotype was observed at least ten times. The chain employs TRBV20-1 and TRBJ2-7, with 12 bases matching TRBD2. The V gene's germline CDR1 is DFQATT and CDR2 SNEGSKA (reference sequence). This CDR3 contains 15 residues. The junction had 6 bases not matched to a gene; V was cut back by 3 bases and J by 3 bases. CDR3 in amino acids: CSARWRLAGDYEQYF. CDR3 DNA sequence: TGCAGTGCTAGGTGGCGACTAGCGGGGGACTACGAGCAGTACTTC.

The rearrangement uses TRBV5-8 and TRBJ2-7; the D gene could be TRBD1 or TRBD2 (6 bases each). Germline lookup yields CDR1 SGHTS and CDR2 YDEGEE. The CDR3 runs to 15 residues. The germline V and J ends were trimmed by 6 bases and 4 bases, with 20 bases remaining between them. The chain's CDR3 is CASIARVRGVYEQYF. CDR3 DNA: TGTGCCAGCATCGCCCGGGTTAGGGGGGTTTACGAGCAGTACTTC.

This clonotype turned up a few times. CDR3 region: CSARGRALQYF. In DNA form, the CDR3 reads TGCAGTGCTAGAGGGCGGGCCCTACAGTATTTT. The V call is TRBV20-1, the J call TRBJ2-3; a weak D match, TRBD2 (5 bases). Germline values: CDR1 DFQATT, CDR2 SNEGSKA (reference sequence). The CDR3 is 11 residues long. The ends were cut back, 1 base at V and 12 bases at J, with 11 bases in the middle.

This clonotype was detected only a few times. The V gene is TRBV5-1, the J gene TRBJ2-1; D remains ambiguous. V dropped 7 bases and J dropped 2 bases, with 19 bases sitting between them. Germline V gives CDR1 SGHRS, CDR2 YFSETQ. The CDR3 contains 16 residues. CDR3 sequence: CASSLNAEAAYNEQFF. In DNA form, the CDR3 reads TGCGCCAGCTCCCTTAATGCAGAGGCTGCCTACAATGAGCAGTTCTTC.